This T cell receptor beta chain came from a study of cytotoxic CD8 clonotypes in ibrutinib-treated CLL. Repertoires were generated with immunoSEQ multiplex PCR, while TCRdb's copy carries only in-frame clones and drops some. The repertoire includes around 40,000 clones, about 70% of them detected once, and about 9.5% sits in the top ten. The CDR3 covers 13 residues. Germline CDR1 SGHVS, CDR2 FQNEAQ. Trimming removed 2 bases from V and 6 bases from J, with 7 bases in between. The receptor was derived from a human donor with chronic lymphocytic leukemia. The V call is TRBV7-8, the J call TRBJ2-2; D unclear. The sample in question was PBMCs, obtained at disease progression, from a patient treated with ibrutinib. CDR3 sequence: CASSLNTAGELFF. The CDR3 DNA reads TGTGCCAGCAGCTTAAATACGGCCGGGGAGCTGTTTTTT.